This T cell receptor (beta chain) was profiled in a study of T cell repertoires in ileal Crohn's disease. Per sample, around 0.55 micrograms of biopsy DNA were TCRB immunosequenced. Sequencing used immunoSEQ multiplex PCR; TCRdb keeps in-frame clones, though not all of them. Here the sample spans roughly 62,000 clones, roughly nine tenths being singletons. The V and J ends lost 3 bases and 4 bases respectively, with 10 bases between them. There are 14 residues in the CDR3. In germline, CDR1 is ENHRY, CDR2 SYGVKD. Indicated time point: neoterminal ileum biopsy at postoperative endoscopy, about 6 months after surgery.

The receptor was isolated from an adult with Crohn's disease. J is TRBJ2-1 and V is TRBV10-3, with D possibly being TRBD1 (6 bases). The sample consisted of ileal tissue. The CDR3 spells CAISDGTPYNEQFF. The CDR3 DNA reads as TGTGCCATCAGTGACGGGACACCATACAATGAGCAGTTCTTC.